This T cell receptor (beta chain) originates from a study of regulatory T cells in long-lasting Graves disease (dated by TCRdb to about 2021). Study-wide context: In the newly diagnosed Graves' disease group, patients had been taking antithyroid drugs for less than 3 months. Persistent Graves' disease patients were compared with newly diagnosed Graves' disease patients by peripheral blood TCR sequencing and RNA sequencing. The study was registered as a clinical trial and conducted in China. TCR sequencing covered 13 persistent and some 20 newly diagnosed Graves' disease patients, around 35 samples in total. On the study overall, not on this receptor specifically: Preferential use of TRBV28, TRBJ1-2 and TRBJ2-5 was observed in persistent disease, whereas TRBV20-1 and TRBJ2-1 were favored in newly diagnosed disease. The small sample size was acknowledged by the authors as a limitation that may reduce accuracy. Sequencing and analysis were restricted to the TCR beta chain. The study examined only peripheral blood because the primary lesion, thyroid tissue, could not be accessed. More public clonotypes were shared among persistent patients (around 2,600) than among newly diagnosed patients (roughly 1,000). Compared with newly diagnosed patients, patients with persistent Graves' disease had lower TCR Shannon entropy and fewer highly expanded clones, which suggests clonal expansion.

The cysteine opens and the phenylalanine closes a CDR3 of 11 amino acids. The only DNA kept is the CDR3, 33 bases in frame from the first base. Looking up the germline V gene (reference sequence) yields CDR1 GTSNPN and CDR2 SVGIG. V is shortened by 1 base, J by 8 bases, and the region joining them spans 8 bases. This clonotype was counted a few times. What antigen it recognizes has not been identified. The input lacks base qualities; no much larger clone sits a single base away. The receptor library was made with multiplex PCR. Sequencing relied on an Illumina HiSeq 4000. iRepertoire HTBI primers and Arm-PCR amplification of CDR3 regions were used to construct TCR beta libraries. Before sequencing, the PCR products underwent gel purification. From the authors' description of their analysis: A total of roughly 58 TRBV and 14 TRBJ segments were identified across samples and were used for gene usage analysis of CDR3 amino acid clonotypes. Filtered high-quality paired reads were merged into contigs using COPE and FqMerger. BLAST was used to align contigs to IMGT TRBV, TRBD and TRBJ reference genes, and CDR3 was defined according to IMGT. Clonotypes above 0.1% frequency were classified as highly expanded clones. Repertoire diversity was measured by Shannon entropy, and V-J evenness by the Gini coefficient. A clonotype found in more than one individual was treated as public. The public reads were reprocessed in TCRdb via fastp at Q25 and MiXCR, keeping in-frame beta chains. Here each entry gathers all rows of one CDR3 protein and keeps the most common genes and DNA. TCRdb's processing, not the authors', yielded these V and J calls. Counted in this sample were 680,000 or so distinct CDR3 sequences; around 17% of them appeared once. More than 15% of the sample comes from the top ten.

This specimen's time point label, per the study, means: newly diagnosed GD, antithyroid drugs for less than 3 months. For both TCR sequencing and RNA sequencing, RNA was extracted from PBMCs in TRIzol. Graves' disease was diagnosed according to American Thyroid Association guidelines. Recruitment of patients was carried out at an endocrinology department in Xi'an, China. Each patient gave 9 to 10 milliliters of peripheral blood, collected in an EDTA anticoagulant tube. Ficoll Paque Plus density gradient separation was used to isolate PBMCs, and no further T cell sorting was done. An Agilent 2100 Bioanalyzer and agarose gel were used to check RNA quality, and a NanoDrop 2000 was used to measure RNA concentration. The sample was also reused in another study, on T cells in Graves' hyperthyroidism and ophthalmopathy. The second source states: Stable Graves' hyperthyroidism was defined as the absence of progression to ophthalmopathy over 18 months of follow-up. Hyperthyroidism patients were newly diagnosed, with disease duration under 2 months, and aged 18 to 65 years. Any patient with an uncontrolled infection, another autoimmune disease, pregnancy or lactation was excluded. Diagnoses relied on clinical symptoms, serum thyroxine and TRAb, thyroid ultrasound and orbital computed tomography. The first round of RT-PCR for the TCR CDR3 was performed with the HTBI primer set and the Qiagen OneStep RT-PCR kit. Most expanded thyroid clonotypes (frequency above 0.001) were also found in blood, which suggests that blood repertoires may mirror thyroid immune responses. In cross-validation, a model built on a 13 V-J signature told ophthalmopathy apart from stable hyperthyroidism with over 85% sensitivity and about 81% specificity, and in testing the same model reached 80%/75%. During validation, the model predicted progression to ophthalmopathy a median of around 6 months ahead of onset, with around 70% sensitivity and under 85% specificity. A discovery cohort of about a hundred patients, about 40 with Graves' ophthalmopathy and 57 with stable Graves' hyperthyroidism, was used to find distinguishing TCR V-J signatures. An independent validation cohort of around 19 hyperthyroidism patients and some 15 patients who later progressed to ophthalmopathy tested prospective prediction of ophthalmopathy. The 100 discovery patients were randomly split 7:3 into training and test sets. Thyroid tissue and blood T-cell repertoires from about 6 Graves' hyperthyroidism patients were also compared in the study. After sampling, hyperthyroidism patients received methimazole starting at 30 mg daily, and ophthalmopathy patients received high-dose intravenous methylprednisolone. Libraries were constructed in a second round of multiplex PCR, after which size selection and purification were performed. Sequencing of the libraries was done on an Illumina HiSeq2000 using paired-end 100 bp reads. SOAPnuke was used to process the raw data, removing reads that contained adapters or uncalled bases, had a mean Phred below 15, or lacked an exact match to the constant primer or identifier. High-quality paired reads were merged using COPE v1.2.5, and each unique nucleotide sequence was defined as a clonotype. MiTCR v1.1 was used to align the clonotypes against IMGT TRBV, TRBD and TRBJ reference segments. The analysis included only V-J combinations with a frequency above 0.0001, which together covered roughly 99% of the repertoires. The TCS score was defined as the ratio of F50 (clonal expansion) to E x V (chaos), calculated using BLOSUM62-based TCRdist between CDR3 peptides within each V-J. Welch's t-statistics and random forest reduced approximately 520 V-J features to 10 to 15, which were used in a naive Bayes classifier (R e1071). Sample size was not statistically predetermined, and blinding of investigators to group allocation was not performed. According to the paper, TCR Vbeta CDR3 sequencing was carried out on 135 peripheral blood samples, which came from fewer than 50 ophthalmopathy, under 80 hyperthyroidism and approximately 17 progressor patients.

The sequenced sample was peripheral blood mononuclear cells (PBMCs), obtained at new diagnosis, from a patient treated with antithyroid drugs. This TCR was sampled from a young woman with Graves disease. Donor details come from another sample of the same person, matched by shared clones. The chain is made from TRBV30 and TRBJ1-2, with the D gene not confidently named. The CDR3: CAWSGLGGYTF. In nucleotide form, the sequence is TGTGCCTGGAGTGGTCTGGGGGGCTACACCTTC.